The present T cell receptor beta chain was sequenced within a study of blood T cell repertoires in COVID-19 (dated by TCRdb to the early 2020s). For context, the study as a whole: The collaborator samples originated in the United States, Italy and Spain and spanned the acute and convalescent phases of COVID-19. The prospective study material was composed of cDNA or gDNA derived from T cells, B-cell-depleted T cells, or PBMCs. Subjects who had been exposed to COVID-19, were actively infected with it, or had recovered from it provided the deeply sampled blood TCRbeta repertoires that made up the dataset. The repertoires were released in a freely available public database meant as a resource for research on the immune response to SARS-CoV-2. The samples were drawn from the first 160 participants of the ongoing ImmuneRACE study and from 950 to 1,500 subjects provided by 6 global collaborators. The sample metadata nearly always contained a de-identified subject ID, COVID-19 status, age in years and sex. Where available, HLA class I and class II types were taken from metadata supplied by the sample provider and were not determined by assay-based typing.

Study-wide findings and limitations: The amount of clinical and demographic metadata varied by source and participant and was provided uncurated.

Concerning this clone itself: Its antigen is still unknown. No base-level quality is on record; no much larger clone is a single base apart.

Each collaborating institution followed its own protocols to collect whole blood in K2EDTA tubes. For TCRbeta analysis, collaborators shipped samples as frozen whole blood, isolated PBMCs, or DNA extracted from either of those sample types. TCRbeta CDR3 regions were amplified from genomic DNA by means of the immunoSEQ Assay, a bias-controlled multiplex PCR. From the authors' description of their analysis: The number of nucleated cells in each sample was estimated from the amplification of reference gene primers within the assay. To quantify the absolute abundance of each unique TCRbeta CDR3 rearrangement, sequence reads were collapsed and filtered. For each sample, productive Simpson clonality was calculated as the square root of Simpson's diversity index over productive rearrangements. TCRdb took this table from immuneACCESS and kept in-frame rearrangements with V and J called. Such tables lack part of the clones; where checked against another copy, unresolved V genes explain under half of the gap, and the rest is unexplained. Clonal size and the V and J genes are those of that table, whereas D and trimming came from the DNA. This sample has approximately 230,000 clones in its table, and around 82% of those were observed once. The ten most abundant clones make up 4.9% of the sample.

The sample was peripheral blood. This clonotype originated in a woman older than 75 with active or convalescent COVID-19.

The DNA reads as follows: TGTGCCAGCAGTGAGGGGCTGAACTATGGCTACACCTTC. The resulting protein is CASSEGLNYGYTF. This chain is built from TRBV25-1 and TRBJ1-2; TRBD1 is possibly the D segment (5 matching bases). Via the germline V gene, CDR1 is MGHDK and CDR2 SYGVNS. The CDR3 covers 13 residues, taking in both the cysteine and the phenylalanine. Here the CDR3 DNA is all that survives: 39 bases in frame from base 1. The V and J ends are trimmed by 3 bases and 2 bases, leaving 7 bases between them.